This T cell receptor beta chain was captured in a study of B cell selection in AIRE deficiency. Study outcomes and limitations: Patient Tconv cells held roughly 33% of Treg sequences shared by healthy donors. CDR3s were shorter in shared Treg sequences, reflecting few non-templated nucleotide insertions. Only TCRbeta was sequenced; around 39% of shared healthy Treg sequences appeared in Tconv.

Regulatory T cells were sorted as CD4+CD25hiCD127low/negative cells. Original data processing: Patients' Tregs yielded some 5.6x10^4 distinct TCRbeta sequences; donors' roughly 9.8x10^4. Here immunoSEQ multiplex PCR was the method, and the copy in TCRdb shows in-frame clones only, minus some. D and trimming were read from the DNA, whereas the V and J calls and clone size are those reported in that table. This table holds 12,000 to 15,000 clones, approximately 94% found once. Notes on this clone: As yet, its antigen is unknown.

CDR3 size: 12 residues. The V end lost 2 bases, the J end lost 8 bases, and 9 bases lay between the germline ends. Germline assignment: CDR1 SNHLY and CDR2 FYNNEI. V and J are TRBV2 and TRBJ1-1; D is undetermined. This clonotype was obtained from a human donor with AIRE deficiency. Sequencing was done on a sample of Tregs sorted from PBMCs. In DNA, the CDR3 is TGTGCCAGCAGTGAATGGAAATACGAAGCTTTCTTT. As protein: CASSEWKYEAFF. The variable domain in full, with the rest retrieved from reference TRBV2 and TRBJ1-1, is EPEVTQTPSHQVTQMGQEVILRCVPISNHLYFYWYRQILGQKVEFLVSFYNNEISEKSEIFDDQFSVERPDGSNFTLKIRSTKLEDSAMYFCASSEWKYEAFFGQGTRLTVV.